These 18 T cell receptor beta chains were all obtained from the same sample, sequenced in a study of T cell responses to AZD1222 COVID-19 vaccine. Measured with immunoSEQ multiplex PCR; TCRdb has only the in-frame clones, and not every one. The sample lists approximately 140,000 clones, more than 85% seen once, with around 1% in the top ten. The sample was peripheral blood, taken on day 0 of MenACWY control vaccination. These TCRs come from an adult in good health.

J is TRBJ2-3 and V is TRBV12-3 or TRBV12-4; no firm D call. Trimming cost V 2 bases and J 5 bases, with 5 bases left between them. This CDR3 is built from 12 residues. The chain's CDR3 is CASSLIQDTQYF. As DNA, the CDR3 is TGTGCCAGCAGTTTAATTCAAGATACGCAGTATTTT.

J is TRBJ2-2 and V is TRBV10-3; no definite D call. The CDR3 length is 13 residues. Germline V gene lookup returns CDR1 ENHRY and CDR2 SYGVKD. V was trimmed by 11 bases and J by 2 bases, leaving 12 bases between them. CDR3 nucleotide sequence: TGTGCCTCGACCTGGTTAAACACCGGGGAGCTGTTTTTT. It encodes CASTWLNTGELFF.

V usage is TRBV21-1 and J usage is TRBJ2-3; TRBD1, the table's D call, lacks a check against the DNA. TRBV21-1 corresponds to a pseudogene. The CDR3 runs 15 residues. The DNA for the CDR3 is TGTGCCAGCATCAGATGCCACAGGGTTGCAGATACGCAGTATTTT. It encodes CASIRCHRVADTQYF.

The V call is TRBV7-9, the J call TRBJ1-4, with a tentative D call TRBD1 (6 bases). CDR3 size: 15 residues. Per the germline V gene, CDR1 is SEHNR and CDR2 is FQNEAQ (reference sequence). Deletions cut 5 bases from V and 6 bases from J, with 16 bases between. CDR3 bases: TGTGCCAGCAGCACCAACAGGGTGTCGGATGAAAAACTGTTTTTT. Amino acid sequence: CASSTNRVSDEKLFF. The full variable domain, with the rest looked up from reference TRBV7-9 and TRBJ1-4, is DTGVSQNPRHKITKRGQNVTFRCDPISEHNRLYWYRQTLGQGPEFLTYFQNEAQLEKSRLLSDRFSAERPKGSFSTLEIQRTEQGDSAMYLCASSTNRVSDEKLFFGSGTQLSVL.

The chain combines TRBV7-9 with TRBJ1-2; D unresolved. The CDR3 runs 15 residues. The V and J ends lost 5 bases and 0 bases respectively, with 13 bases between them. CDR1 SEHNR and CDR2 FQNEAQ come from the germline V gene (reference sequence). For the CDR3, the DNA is TGTGCCAGCAGCATCCCCGGGCTTACTAACTATGGCTACACCTTC. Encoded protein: CASSIPGLTNYGYTF.

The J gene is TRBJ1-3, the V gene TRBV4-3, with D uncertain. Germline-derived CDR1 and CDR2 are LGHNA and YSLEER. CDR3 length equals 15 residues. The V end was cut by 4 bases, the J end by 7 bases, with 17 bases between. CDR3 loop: CASSPTTSARNTIYF. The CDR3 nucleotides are TGCGCCAGCAGCCCGACTACTTCGGCAAGGAACACCATATATTTT.

CDR3 in DNA: TGTGCCAGCAGCCCCGGCCTCGGCGGGGGCTACACCTTC. Amino acid sequence: CASSPGLGGGYTF. The chain couples TRBV3-1 (or the pseudogene TRBV3-2) to TRBJ1-2, with D hard to call. Germline V gene data show CDR1 as LGHDT and CDR2 as YNNKEL (reference sequence). The CDR3 has 13 amino acids. V lost 4 bases and J lost 8, with 14 bases in between.

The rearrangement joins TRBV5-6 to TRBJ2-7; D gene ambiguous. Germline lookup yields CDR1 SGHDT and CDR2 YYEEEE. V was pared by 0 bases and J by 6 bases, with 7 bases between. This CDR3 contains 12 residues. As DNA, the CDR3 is TGTGCCAGCAGCTTGGGTCTCTCCGAGCAGTACTTC. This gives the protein CASSLGLSEQYF.

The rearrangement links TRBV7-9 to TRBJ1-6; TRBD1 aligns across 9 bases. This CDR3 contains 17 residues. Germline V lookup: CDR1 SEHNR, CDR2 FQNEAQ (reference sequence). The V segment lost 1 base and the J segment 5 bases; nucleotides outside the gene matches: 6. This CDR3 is CASSLGLQGADNSPLHF. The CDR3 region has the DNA TGTGCCAGCAGCTTAGGACTACAGGGGGCCGATAATTCACCCCTCCACTTT.

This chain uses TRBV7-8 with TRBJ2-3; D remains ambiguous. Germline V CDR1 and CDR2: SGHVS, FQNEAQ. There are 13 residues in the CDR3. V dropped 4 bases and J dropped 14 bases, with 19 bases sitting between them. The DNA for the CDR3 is TGTGCCAGCAGCTCACTGTCTGTAGAACTTCGGTATTTT. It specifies CASSSLSVELRYF. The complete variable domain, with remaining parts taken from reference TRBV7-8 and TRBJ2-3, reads GAGVSQSPRYKVAKRGQDVALRCDPISGHVSLFWYQQALGQGPEFLTYFQNEAQLDKSGLPSDRFFAERPEGSVSTLKIQRTQQEDSAVYLCASSSLSVELRYFGPGTRLTVL.

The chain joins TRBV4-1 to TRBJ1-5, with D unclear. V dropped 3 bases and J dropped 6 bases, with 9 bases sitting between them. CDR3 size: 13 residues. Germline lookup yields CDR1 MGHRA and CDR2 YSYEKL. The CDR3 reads CASSHGRGQPQHF. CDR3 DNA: TGCGCCAGCAGCCATGGACGAGGTCAGCCCCAGCATTTT.

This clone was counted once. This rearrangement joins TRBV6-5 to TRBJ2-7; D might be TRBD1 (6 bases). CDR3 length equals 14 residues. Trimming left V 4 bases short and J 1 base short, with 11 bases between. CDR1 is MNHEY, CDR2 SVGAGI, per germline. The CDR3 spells CASSWGTSSYEQYF. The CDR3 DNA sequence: TGTGCCAGCAGTTGGGGGACATCGTCCTACGAGCAGTACTTC.

The CDR3 DNA reads TGTGCCAGCCTAGATTACTATGGCTACACCTTC. It codes for CASLDYYGYTF. The chain joins TRBV25-1 to TRBJ1-2, with no clear D. The V and J ends lost 8 bases and 3 bases respectively, with 7 bases between them. Per germline, CDR1 MGHDK and CDR2 SYGVNS. This CDR3 comprises 11 residues.

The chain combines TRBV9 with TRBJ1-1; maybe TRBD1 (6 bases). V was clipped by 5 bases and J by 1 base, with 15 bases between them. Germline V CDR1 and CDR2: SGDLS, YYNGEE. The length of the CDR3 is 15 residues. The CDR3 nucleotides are TGTGCCAGCAGTCCGAGGGGGAACAGGAACACTGAAGCTTTCTTT. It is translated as CASSPRGNRNTEAFF. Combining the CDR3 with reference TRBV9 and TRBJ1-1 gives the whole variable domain DSGVTQTPKHLITATGQRVTLRCSPRSGDLSVYWYQQSLDQGLQFLIQYYNGEERAKGNILERFSAQQFPDLHSELNLSSLELGDSALYFCASSPRGNRNTEAFFGQGTRLTVV.

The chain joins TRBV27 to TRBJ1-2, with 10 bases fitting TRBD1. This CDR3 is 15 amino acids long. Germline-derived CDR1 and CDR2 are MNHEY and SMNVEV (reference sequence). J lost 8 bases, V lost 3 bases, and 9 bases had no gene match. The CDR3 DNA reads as TGTGCCAGCAGTTTCAGGGACAGGGGTTTTGGCGGCTACACCTTC. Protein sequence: CASSFRDRGFGGYTF.

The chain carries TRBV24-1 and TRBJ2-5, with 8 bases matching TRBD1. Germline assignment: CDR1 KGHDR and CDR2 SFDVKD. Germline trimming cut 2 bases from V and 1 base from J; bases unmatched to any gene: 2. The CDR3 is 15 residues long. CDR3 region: CATSDSDRGQETQYF. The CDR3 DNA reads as TGTGCCACCAGTGATTCCGACAGGGGCCAAGAGACCCAGTACTTC.

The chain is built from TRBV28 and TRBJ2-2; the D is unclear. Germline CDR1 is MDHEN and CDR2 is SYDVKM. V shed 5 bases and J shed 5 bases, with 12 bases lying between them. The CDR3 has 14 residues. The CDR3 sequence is CASSRETLTGELFF. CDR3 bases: TGTGCCAGCAGTCGTGAGACATTAACCGGGGAGCTGTTTTTT.

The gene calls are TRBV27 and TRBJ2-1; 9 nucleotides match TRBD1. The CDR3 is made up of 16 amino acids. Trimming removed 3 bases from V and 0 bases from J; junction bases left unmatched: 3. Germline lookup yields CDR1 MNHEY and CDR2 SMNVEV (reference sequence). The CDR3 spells CASSFGQGSSYNEQFF. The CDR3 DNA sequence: TGTGCCAGCAGTTTTGGACAGGGGAGCTCCTACAATGAGCAGTTCTTC.